These 8 T cell receptor beta chains share one sample of origin, sequenced in a study of blood T cell repertoires in COVID-19. Using immunoSEQ multiplex PCR, the repertoire was profiled, and TCRdb retains in-frame clones only, with some absent. The data hold a few hundred thousand clones, with roughly 80% observed a single time. Sequenced material: peripheral blood. Every receptor here comes from a woman aged 18-30 years with acute or convalescent COVID-19.

The genes are TRBV6-2 or TRBV6-3 and TRBJ2-2; D is undetermined. There are 14 residues in the CDR3. Germline V gene data show CDR1 as MNHEY and CDR2 as SVGEGT. V shed 6 bases and J shed 4 bases, with 12 bases lying between them. The CDR3 nucleotides read TGTGCCAGCAGCCCCGACCCGGGCACCGGGGAGCTGTTTTTT. Its protein product is CASSPDPGTGELFF.

The gene calls are TRBV20-1 and TRBJ2-3; 8 bases fit TRBD2. V shed 3 bases, J shed 5 bases, and the junction held 4 bases outside the gene matches. Per the germline V gene, CDR1 is DFQATT and CDR2 is SNEGSKA (reference sequence). This CDR3 has 13 residues. The CDR3 loop is CSASSLAGDTQYF. CDR3 bases: TGCAGTGCTAGTTCTCTAGCGGGAGATACGCAGTATTTT.

V and J are TRBV24-1 and TRBJ2-1; 11 bases line up with TRBD2. The CDR3 covers 15 residues. Germline trimming cut 3 bases from V and 6 bases from J; bases unmatched to any gene: 3. Germline assignment: CDR1 KGHDR and CDR2 SFDVKD. CDR3 DNA sequence: TGTGCCACCAGTGATCCCGGGACTAGCGGCAATGAGCAGTTCTTC. This codes for CATSDPGTSGNEQFF.

The rearrangement links TRBV11-2 to TRBJ2-7; 8 positions agree with TRBD2. This CDR3 contains 15 residues. With 5 bases clipped from V and 4 bases from J, the junction kept 10 bases outside the gene matches. CDR1 and CDR2 from the germline V gene are SGHAT and FQNNGV. The CDR3 loop is CASSLGGGAGYEQYF. The DNA of the CDR3 is TGTGCCAGCAGCCTCGGGGGGGGTGCGGGGTACGAGCAGTACTTC.

The rearrangement joins TRBV19 to TRBJ2-3; D remains unclear. V was trimmed by 5 bases and J by 0 bases, leaving 9 bases between them. Germline V gene lookup returns CDR1 LNHDA and CDR2 SQIVND (reference sequence). CDR3 length: 14 amino acids. CDR3 coding DNA: TGTGCCAGTAGTTTCCGGTTAAGCACAGATACGCAGTATTTT. Translation gives CASSFRLSTDTQYF.

The J gene is TRBJ2-3, the V gene TRBV18; D not resolved. The CDR3 sequence is 13 residues long. Germline V lookup: CDR1 KGHSH, CDR2 LQKENI. V gave up 3 bases and J gave up 1 base, with 5 bases separating them. CDR3: CASSPARTDTQYF. CDR3 sequence (DNA): TGTGCCAGCTCACCGGCCCGCACAGATACGCAGTATTTT.

V is TRBV12-3 or TRBV12-4 and J is TRBJ2-7; 7 bases are shared with TRBD1. J gave up 3 bases and V 5 bases, and 4 bases lay outside the gene matches. The CDR3 length is 13 residues. CDR3 nucleotides: TGTGCCAGCAGTACGGGACAGATCTACGAGCAGTACTTC. Amino acid sequence: CASSTGQIYEQYF.

CDR3 protein: CASTPLLARQETQYF. CDR3 bases: TGTGCCAGCACCCCACTACTAGCGCGACAAGAGACCCAGTACTTC. V gene TRBV28 combines with J gene TRBJ2-5; 7 nucleotides line up with TRBD2. The CDR3 sequence is 15 residues long. The ends lost 7 bases at V and 2 bases at J; junction bases unmatched: 10. Germline loops: CDR1 MDHEN, CDR2 SYDVKM. Together with reference TRBV28 and TRBJ2-5, the CDR3 gives the full variable domain: DVKVTQSSRYLVKRTGEKVFLECVQDMDHENMFWYRQDPGLGLRLIYFSYDVKMKEKGDIPEGYSVSREKKERFSLILESASTNQTSMYLCASTPLLARQETQYFGPGTRLLVL.